This is a list of T cell receptor beta chains from one sample in a study of multiple sclerosis patients with progressive multifocal leukoencephalopathy. Method: immunoSEQ multiplex PCR; TCRdb's copy keeps in-frame clones and lacks some. Of approximately 31,000 clones detected, around nine tenths appear once; the ten largest clones hold approximately 1.5%. Sequencing was performed on PBMCs. The receptors shown here come from a human donor with multiple sclerosis. Each CDR3 is given with its conserved first and last residue. Each record gives: V gene, J gene, D gene, CDR3 length, clone size, CDR3 protein, CDR3 DNA. D genes are given only for firm matches. The size of a clone is reported for some rows only, either as once, few or many, or as a class for expanded clones.

TRBV5-6	TRBJ1-1	NA	17	NA	CASSPWMQWVQNTEAFF	TGTGCCAGCAGCCCATGGATGCAGTGGGTACAGAACACTGAAGCTTTCTTT
TRBV19	TRBJ1-6	NA	14	NA	CASSSLQANSPLHF	TGTGCCAGTAGTAGTCTTCAGGCTAATTCACCCCTCCACTTT
TRBV4-2	TRBJ2-6	TRBD2	19	NA	CASSQEPELARSGANVLTF	TGTGCCAGCAGCCAAGAGCCCGAACTAGCGCGCTCTGGGGCCAACGTCCTGACTTTC
TRBV30	TRBJ1-2	NA	13	NA	CAWRRTSTDGYTF	TGTGCCTGGAGACGGACGTCGACGGATGGCTACACCTTC
TRBV27	TRBJ2-2	NA	15	few	CASRRQGGNSGELFF	TGTGCCAGCAGAAGACAGGGAGGGAACTCCGGGGAGCTGTTTTTT
TRBV2	TRBJ1-1	TRBD1	11	NA	CASSDRGQAFF	TGTGCCAGCAGTGACAGGGGGCAAGCTTTCTTT
TRBV2	TRBJ2-1	NA	16	NA	CASLGGPSGIGNEQFF	TGTGCCAGCTTGGGGGGCCCCAGCGGGATAGGAAATGAGCAGTTCTTC
TRBV5-4	TRBJ2-1	TRBD2	15	NA	CASSLAGVSHNEQFF	TGTGCCAGCAGCCTAGCGGGAGTTAGCCACAATGAGCAGTTCTTC
TRBV7-2	TRBJ2-6	NA	15	NA	CASSGPSSGANVLTF	TGTGCCAGCTCAGGACCGAGCTCTGGGGCCAACGTCCTGACTTTC
TRBV5-1	TRBJ2-1	TRBD1	16	NA	CASSFQGAQSYNEQFF	TGCGCCAGCAGCTTCCAGGGGGCGCAGTCCTACAATGAGCAGTTCTTC
TRBV27	TRBJ1-4	TRBD1	13	NA	CASMGQGIEKLFF	TGTGCCAGCATGGGACAGGGAATTGAAAAACTGTTTTTT
TRBV7-9	TRBJ1-5	NA	11	NA	CASSLEGPQHF	TGCGCCAGCAGCTTAGAAGGGCCCCAGCATTTT
TRBV29-1	TRBJ2-3	NA	16	NA	CSVILLGGPSTDTQYF	TGCAGCGTTATACTCCTGGGAGGTCCTAGCACAGATACGCAGTATTTT
TRBV5-1	TRBJ1-4	TRBD1	16	NA	CASSPSGQGSNEKLFF	TGCGCCAGCAGCCCTTCCGGACAGGGAAGTAATGAAAAACTGTTTTTT